Sequencing of this T cell receptor (beta chain) was carried out in a study of blood T cell repertoires in COVID-19. Study-wide context: T cells, B-cell-depleted T cells, or PBMCs supplied cDNA or gDNA.

Assay: immunoSEQ multiplex PCR; the TCRdb copy retains only in-frame clones and omits some. This sample has a few hundred thousand clones, with roughly 86% found just once. Germline CDR1 reads LNHDA; CDR2 reads SQIVND (reference sequence). This CDR3 region has 15 residues. V lost 3 bases to trimming and J lost 5 bases, with 13 bases between them. The V gene is TRBV19, the J gene TRBJ2-2; a weak D match, TRBD2 (6 bases). The specimen sequenced was peripheral blood. This clonotype was obtained from a woman aged 50 to 60 with acute or convalescent COVID-19. The CDR3 bases are TGTGCCAGTAGTATCATCCGGGAGTGGACCGGGGAGCTGTTTTTT. The encoded protein is CASSIIREWTGELFF.